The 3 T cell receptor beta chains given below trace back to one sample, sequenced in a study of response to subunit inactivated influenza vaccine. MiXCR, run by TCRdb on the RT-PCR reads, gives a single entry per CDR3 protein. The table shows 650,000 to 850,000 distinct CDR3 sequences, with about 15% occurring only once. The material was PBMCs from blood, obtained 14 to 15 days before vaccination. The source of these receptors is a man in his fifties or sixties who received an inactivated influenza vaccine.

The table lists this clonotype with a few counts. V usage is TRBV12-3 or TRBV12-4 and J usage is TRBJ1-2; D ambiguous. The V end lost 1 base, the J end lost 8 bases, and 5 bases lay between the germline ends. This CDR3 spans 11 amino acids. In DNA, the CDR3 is TGTGCCAGCAGTTTAGGCCCCGGCTACACCTTC. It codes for CASSLGPGYTF.

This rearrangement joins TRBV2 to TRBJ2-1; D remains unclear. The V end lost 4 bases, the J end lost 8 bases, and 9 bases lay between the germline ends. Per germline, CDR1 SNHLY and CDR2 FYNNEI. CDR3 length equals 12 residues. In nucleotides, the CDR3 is TGTGCCAGCAGTGGGGATAGAGATGAGCAGTTCTTC. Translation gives CASSGDRDEQFF.

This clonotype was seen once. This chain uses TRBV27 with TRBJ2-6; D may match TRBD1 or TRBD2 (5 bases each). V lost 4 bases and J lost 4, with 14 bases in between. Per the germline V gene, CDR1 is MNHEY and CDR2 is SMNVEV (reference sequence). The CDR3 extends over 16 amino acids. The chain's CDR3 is CASSSRPGTGANVLTF. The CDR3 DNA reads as TGTGCCAGCAGTTCCAGACCAGGGACCGGGGCCAACGTCCTGACTTTC.